This TCR beta chain was sequenced for a study of patients and donors after allogeneic stem cell transplantation. TCRdb re-called the RT-PCR reads through MiXCR, storing one row per CDR3 protein. This sample has 390,000 or so distinct CDR3 sequences, with more than 15% found just once. The germline V gene encodes CDR1 SGHRS and CDR2 YFSETQ. The length of the CDR3 is 14 residues. Trimming cost V 4 bases and J 4 bases, with 15 bases left between them. Sample: blood, either unsorted or a sorted T cell fraction (not recorded which). The gene calls are TRBV5-1 and TRBJ2-7, with a weak D call TRBD1 (5 bases). The clonotype originates from a human donor who was either an allogeneic HSCT recipient or a stem cell or donor lymphocyte infusion donor (not recorded which). It is not recorded whose cells these are; they may come from a transplant donor. CDR3 protein: CASSLDHQGYEQYF. The CDR3 nucleotides read TGCGCCAGCAGCCTGGATCACCAGGGATACGAGCAGTACTTC.